This T cell receptor beta chain was documented in a study of T-cell memory formation after mild COVID-19. This clonotype was found a few times. TCRdb re-analysed the 5' RACE reads in MiXCR, keeping a single row per CDR3 protein. The table has approximately 150,000 distinct CDR3 sequences, 5.5% to 7% seen once. The V gene end was trimmed by 2 bases and the J gene end by 8 bases; junction bases not matched to a gene: 5. This CDR3 region has 14 residues. Germline V gene data show CDR1 as SGHRS and CDR2 as YFSETQ. The sample taken for sequencing was PBMCs or a T cell subset sorted from them (not recorded which). The clonotype originates from an adult woman who had mild COVID-19 (a few samples of this study predate the infection). Cell type and time point are not known. The chain is built from TRBV5-1 and TRBJ2-3; 10 nucleotides match TRBD2. The CDR3 here is CASSFVLAGSTQYF. CDR3 in DNA: TGCGCCAGCAGCTTCGTACTAGCGGGGAGTACGCAGTATTTT.